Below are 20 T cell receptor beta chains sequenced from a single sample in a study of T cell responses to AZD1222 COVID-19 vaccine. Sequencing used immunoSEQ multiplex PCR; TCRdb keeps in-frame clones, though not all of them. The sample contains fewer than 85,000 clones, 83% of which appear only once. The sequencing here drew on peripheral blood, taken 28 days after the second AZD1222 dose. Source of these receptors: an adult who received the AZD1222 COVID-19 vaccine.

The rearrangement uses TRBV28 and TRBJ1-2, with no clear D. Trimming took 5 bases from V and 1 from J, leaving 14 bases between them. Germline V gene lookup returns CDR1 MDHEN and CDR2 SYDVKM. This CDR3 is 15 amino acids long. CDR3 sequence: CASSAGFYINYGYTF. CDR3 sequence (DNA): TGTGCCAGCAGTGCGGGGTTCTACATTAACTATGGCTACACCTTC.

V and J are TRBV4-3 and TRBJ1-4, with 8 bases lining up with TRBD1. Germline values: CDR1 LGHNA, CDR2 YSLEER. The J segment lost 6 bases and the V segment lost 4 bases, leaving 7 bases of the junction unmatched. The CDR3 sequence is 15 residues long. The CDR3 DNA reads TGCGCCAGCAGCCTGGTGGGGACAGGCGATGAAAAACTGTTTTTT. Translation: CASSLVGTGDEKLFF.

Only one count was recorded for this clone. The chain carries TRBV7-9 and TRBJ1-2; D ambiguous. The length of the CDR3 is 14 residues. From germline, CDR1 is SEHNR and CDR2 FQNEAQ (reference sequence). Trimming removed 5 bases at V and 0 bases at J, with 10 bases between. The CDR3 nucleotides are TGTGCCAGCAGCCACGCTACTCCTAACTATGGCTACACCTTC. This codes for CASSHATPNYGYTF.

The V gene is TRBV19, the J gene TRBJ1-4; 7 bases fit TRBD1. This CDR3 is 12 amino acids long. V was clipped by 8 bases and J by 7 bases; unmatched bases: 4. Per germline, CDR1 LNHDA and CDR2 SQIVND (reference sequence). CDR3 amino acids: CASAQGGEKLFF. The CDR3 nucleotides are TGTGCCAGTGCTCAGGGGGGTGAAAAACTGTTTTTT.

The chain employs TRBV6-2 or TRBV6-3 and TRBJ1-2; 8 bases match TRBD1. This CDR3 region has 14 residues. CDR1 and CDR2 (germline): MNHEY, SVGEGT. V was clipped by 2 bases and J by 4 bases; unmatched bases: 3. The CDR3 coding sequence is TGTGCCAGCAGTTACGGGACAGGTGTCTATGGCTACACCTTC. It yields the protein CASSYGTGVYGYTF.

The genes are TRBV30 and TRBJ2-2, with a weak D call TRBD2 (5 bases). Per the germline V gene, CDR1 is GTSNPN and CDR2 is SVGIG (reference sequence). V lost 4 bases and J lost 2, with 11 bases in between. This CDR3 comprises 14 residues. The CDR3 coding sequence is TGTGCCTGGACCGAAGGGAGTAACACCGGGGAGCTGTTTTTT. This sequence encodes CAWTEGSNTGELFF.

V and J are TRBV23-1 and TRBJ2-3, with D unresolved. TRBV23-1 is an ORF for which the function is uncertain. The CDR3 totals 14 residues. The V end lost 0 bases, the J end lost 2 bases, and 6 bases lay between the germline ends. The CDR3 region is CASSQSKNTDTQYF. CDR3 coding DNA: TGCGCCAGCAGTCAATCGAAAAACACAGATACGCAGTATTTT.

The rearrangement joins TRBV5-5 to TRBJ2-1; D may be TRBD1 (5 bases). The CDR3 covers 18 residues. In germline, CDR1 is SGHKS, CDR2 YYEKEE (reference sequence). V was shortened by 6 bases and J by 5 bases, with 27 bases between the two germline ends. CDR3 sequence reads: CASTPAQGPLRLDNEQFF. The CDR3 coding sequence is TGTGCCAGCACCCCTGCGCAGGGTCCCTTACGTCTGGACAATGAGCAGTTCTTC. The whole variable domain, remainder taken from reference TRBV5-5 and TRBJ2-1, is DAGVTQSPTHLIKTRGQQVTLRCSPISGHKSVSWYQQVLGQGPQFIFQYYEKEERGRGNFPDRFSARQFPNYSSELNVNALLLGDSALYLCASTPAQGPLRLDNEQFFGPGTRLTVL.

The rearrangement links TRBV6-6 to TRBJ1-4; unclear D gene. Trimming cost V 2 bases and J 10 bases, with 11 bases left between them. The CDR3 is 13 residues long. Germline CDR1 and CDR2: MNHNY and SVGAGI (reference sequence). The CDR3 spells CASSYDFSGKLFF. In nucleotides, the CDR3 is TGTGCCAGCAGTTACGACTTTTCGGGAAAACTGTTTTTT.

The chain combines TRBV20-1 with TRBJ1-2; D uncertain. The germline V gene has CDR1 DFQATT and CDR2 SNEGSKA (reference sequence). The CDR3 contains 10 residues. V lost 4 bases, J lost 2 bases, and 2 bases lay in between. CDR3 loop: CSAKNYGYTF. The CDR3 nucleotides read TGCAGTGCTAAAAACTATGGCTACACCTTC.

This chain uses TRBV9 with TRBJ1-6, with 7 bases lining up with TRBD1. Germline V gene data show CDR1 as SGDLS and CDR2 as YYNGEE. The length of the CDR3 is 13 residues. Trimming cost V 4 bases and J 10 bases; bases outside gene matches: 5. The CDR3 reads CASSRDSGSPLHF. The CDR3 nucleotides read TGTGCCAGCAGCCGGGACAGTGGGTCACCCCTCCACTTT.

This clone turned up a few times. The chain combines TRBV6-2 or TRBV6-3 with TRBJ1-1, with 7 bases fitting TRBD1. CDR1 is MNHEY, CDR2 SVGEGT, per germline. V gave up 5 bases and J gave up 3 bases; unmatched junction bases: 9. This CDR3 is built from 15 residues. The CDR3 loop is CASSRDSGQHTEAFF. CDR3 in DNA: TGTGCCAGCAGTAGGGACAGCGGGCAACACACTGAAGCTTTCTTT.

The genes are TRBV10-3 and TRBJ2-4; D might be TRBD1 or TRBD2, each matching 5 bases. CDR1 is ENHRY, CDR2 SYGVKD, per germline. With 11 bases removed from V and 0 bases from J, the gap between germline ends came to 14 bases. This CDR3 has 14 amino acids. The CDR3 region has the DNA TGTGCCGCCAGGGACGGACTAGCCAAAAACATTCAGTACTTC. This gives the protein CAARDGLAKNIQYF.

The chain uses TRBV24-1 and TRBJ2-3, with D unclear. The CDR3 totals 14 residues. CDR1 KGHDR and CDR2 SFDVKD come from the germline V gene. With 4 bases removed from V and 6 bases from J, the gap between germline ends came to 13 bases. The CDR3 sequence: CATSDPLAADTQYF. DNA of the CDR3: TGTGCCACCAGTGACCCCCTCGCCGCGGATACGCAGTATTTT.

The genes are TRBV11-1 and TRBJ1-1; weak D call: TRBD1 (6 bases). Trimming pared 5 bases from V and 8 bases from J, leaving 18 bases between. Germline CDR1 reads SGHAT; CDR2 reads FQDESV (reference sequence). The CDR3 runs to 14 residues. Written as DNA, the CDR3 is TGTGCCAGCAGCCGCAATCCTTCGACAGGAGAAGCTTTCTTT. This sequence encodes CASSRNPSTGEAFF.

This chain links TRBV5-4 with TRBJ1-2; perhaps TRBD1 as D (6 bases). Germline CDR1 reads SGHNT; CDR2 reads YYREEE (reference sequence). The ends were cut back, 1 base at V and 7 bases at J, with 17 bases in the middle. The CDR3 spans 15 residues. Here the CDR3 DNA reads TGTGCCAGCAGCTTGTACGAAAACAGGGTAGCTGGCTACACCTTC. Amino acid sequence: CASSLYENRVAGYTF.

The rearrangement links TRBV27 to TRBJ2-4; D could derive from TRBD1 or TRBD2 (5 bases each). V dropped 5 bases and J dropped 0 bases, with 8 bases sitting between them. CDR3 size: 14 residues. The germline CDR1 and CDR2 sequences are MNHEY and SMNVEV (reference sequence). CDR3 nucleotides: TGTGCCAGCAGTCTGGGGACAGCCAAAAACATTCAGTACTTC. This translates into CASSLGTAKNIQYF.

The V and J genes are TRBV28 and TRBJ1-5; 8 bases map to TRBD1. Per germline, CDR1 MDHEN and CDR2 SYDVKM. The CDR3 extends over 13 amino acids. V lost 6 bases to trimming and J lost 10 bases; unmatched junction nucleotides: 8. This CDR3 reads CASSFIGTGPQHF. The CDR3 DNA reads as TGTGCCAGCAGCTTCATCGGGACAGGCCCCCAGCATTTT.

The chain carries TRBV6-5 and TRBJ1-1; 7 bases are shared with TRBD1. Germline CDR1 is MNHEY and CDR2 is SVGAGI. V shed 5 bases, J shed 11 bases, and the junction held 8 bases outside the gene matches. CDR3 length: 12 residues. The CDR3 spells CASSRTGFEAFF. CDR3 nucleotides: TGTGCCAGCAGTCGGACAGGATTTGAGGCTTTCTTT.

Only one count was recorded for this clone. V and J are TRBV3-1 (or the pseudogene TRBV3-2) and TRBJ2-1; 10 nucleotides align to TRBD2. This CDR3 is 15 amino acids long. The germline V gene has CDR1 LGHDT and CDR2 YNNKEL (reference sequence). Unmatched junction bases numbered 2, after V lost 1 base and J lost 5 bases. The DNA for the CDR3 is TGTGCCAGCAGCCAAGGCCTAGCGGGAGACAATGAGCAGTTCTTC. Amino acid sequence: CASSQGLAGDNEQFF.